The T cell receptor (beta chain) described here comes from a study of glioma-infiltrating T cells. This clonotype was found many times. No antigen is known for it. V lost 6 bases and J lost 0, with 8 bases in between. From germline, CDR1 is SNHLY and CDR2 FYNNEI. CDR3 length equals 13 residues. TCR alpha and beta CDR3 regions were amplified from RNA using iRepertoire nested multiplex PCR. One-step reverse transcription and amplification started from around 100-400 ng of tissue mRNA or PBMC total RNA. TCRdb reprocessed the multiplex PCR reads with MiXCR, giving one entry per CDR3 protein. Here the sample spans over 100,000 distinct CDR3 sequences, around a quarter being singletons. General study results and limits: Tissue-blood divergence was below expectation in non-neoplastic patients, above in gliomas. CDR3 overlap between tissue and blood was very small.

This receptor was taken from a human donor with low-grade glioma or glioblastoma, undergoing nonglioma brain surgery, or in good health (not recorded which). What was sequenced was glioma tissue, nonneoplastic brain tissue, or PBMCs (not recorded which). The chain has TRBV2 and TRBJ1-2; D remains ambiguous. The chain's CDR3 is CASSSGPNYGYTF. As DNA, the CDR3 is TGTGCCAGCAGCTCTGGGCCTAACTATGGCTACACCTTC.